This TCR beta chain was obtained from a study of blood T cell repertoires in COVID-19. At the level of the study: The origin of the acute and convalescent COVID-19 samples was the United States, Italy and Spain. The cDNA or gDNA used as material had been derived from T cells, B-cell-depleted T cells, or PBMCs.

Authors' processing steps: Estimation of nucleated cell counts was performed using reference gene primer amplification. Profiled with immunoSEQ multiplex PCR; TCRdb holds only in-frame clones, not every one. V, J and clone size reflect that table, while D and trimming were determined from the DNA. In the table there are fewer than 85,000 clones, about four fifths of which are singletons. CDR1 and CDR2 from the germline V gene are SGHAT and FQNNGV. The CDR3 runs 15 residues. With V trimmed by 5 bases and J by 5 bases, 8 bases remained unmatched. This clonotype was sampled from a human donor in a cohort sampled during active COVID-19. Sequenced input: peripheral blood. The J gene is TRBJ2-1, the V gene TRBV11-2; 8 positions agree with TRBD2. The chain's CDR3 is CASSPIRGGNNEQFF. CDR3 bases: TGTGCCAGCAGCCCCATCCGGGGGGGTAACAATGAGCAGTTCTTC.